A single sample is the source of the 8 T cell receptor beta chains below, sequenced in a study of cytomegalovirus exposure and HLA in healthy donors. The PCR contained 60 Vbeta and 13 Jbeta primers. The method was immunoSEQ multiplex PCR; TCRdb's version includes in-frame clones alone and lacks a portion of them. The table includes fewer than 350,000 clones, approximately 90% detected once. What was sequenced was PBMCs. The receptor source for this set is a woman between 18 and 29 years old in good health and CMV-seronegative.

The chain is built from TRBV11-1 and TRBJ2-7; 9 bases match TRBD1. The junction had 3 bases not matched to a gene; V was cut back by 1 base and J by 2 bases. From germline, CDR1 is SGHAT and CDR2 FQDESV (reference sequence). This CDR3 is 15 amino acids long. In DNA form, the CDR3 reads TGTGCCAGCAGCTTAGGGGGGACAGGGCCCTACGAGCAGTACTTC. As protein: CASSLGGTGPYEQYF. Using reference TRBV11-1 and TRBJ2-7 for the parts outside the CDR3, the full variable domain is EAEVAQSPRYKITEKSQAVAFWCDPISGHATLYWYRQILGQGPELLVQFQDESVVDDSQLPKDRFSAERLKGVDSTLKIQPAELGDSAMYLCASSLGGTGPYEQYFGPGTRLTVT.

This clone has a single count. This chain connects TRBV7-6 to TRBJ2-3; tentative D call: TRBD2 (5 bases). The CDR3 covers 16 residues. V dropped 3 bases and J dropped 0 bases, with 13 bases sitting between them. The germline V gene has CDR1 SGHVS and CDR2 FNYEAQ. The CDR3: CASSFGSSGSTDTQYF. The CDR3 DNA follows: TGTGCCAGCAGCTTTGGGTCCAGCGGAAGCACAGATACGCAGTATTTT. Filled out from reference TRBV7-6 and TRBJ2-3, the complete variable domain reads GAGVSQSPRYKVTKRGQDVALRCDPISGHVSLYWYRQALGQGPEFLTYFNYEAQQDKSGLPNDRFSAERPEGSISTLTIQRTEQRDSAMYRCASSFGSSGSTDTQYFGPGTRLTVL.

The V call is TRBV6-5, the J call TRBJ2-3, with a possible D match to TRBD2 (6 bases). CDR1 is MNHEY and CDR2 is SVGAGI in the germline V gene. This CDR3 has 14 residues. V dropped 6 bases and J dropped 1 base, with 11 bases sitting between them. The CDR3 region is CASREGRRTDTQYF. In DNA, the CDR3 is TGTGCCAGCAGGGAGGGACGCCGCACAGATACGCAGTATTTT.

The rearrangement links TRBV2 to TRBJ1-4, with 9 positions matching TRBD1. After removal of 3 bases from V and 8 bases from J, the junction contained 7 bases not matched to a gene. In germline, CDR1 is SNHLY, CDR2 FYNNEI. This CDR3 is 15 amino acids long. The CDR3 reads CASSDHRGQGEKLFF. The CDR3 coding sequence is TGTGCCAGCAGTGACCACAGGGGGCAAGGCGAAAAACTGTTTTTT.

V usage is TRBV19 and J usage is TRBJ2-7, with D possibly matching TRBD2 (5 bases). The CDR3 is made up of 14 amino acids. V was pared by 5 bases and J by 2 bases, with 13 bases between. In germline, CDR1 is LNHDA, CDR2 SQIVND (reference sequence). DNA for the CDR3: TGTGCCAGTAGTCCAATAGCGAGTACCTACGAGCAGTACTTC. Residues: CASSPIASTYEQYF. Full variable domain (rest looked up from reference TRBV19 and TRBJ2-7): DGGITQSPKYLFRKEGQNVTLSCEQNLNHDAMYWYRQDPGQGLRLIYYSQIVNDFQKGDIAEGYSVSREKKESFPLTVTSAQKNPTAFYLCASSPIASTYEQYFGPGTRLTVT.

V usage is TRBV29-1 and J usage is TRBJ2-3, with a weak D call TRBD2 (5 bases). V dropped 3 bases and J dropped 5 bases, with 9 bases sitting between them. The V gene's germline CDR1 is SQVTM and CDR2 ANQGSEA. This CDR3 comprises 12 residues. CDR3 amino acids: CSVDPGVDTQYF. The CDR3 nucleotides read TGCAGCGTTGACCCCGGGGTAGATACGCAGTATTTT.

V usage is TRBV6-6 and J usage is TRBJ1-3, with D tentatively TRBD1 (6 bases). This CDR3 is 14 amino acids long. Germline assignment: CDR1 MNHNY and CDR2 SVGAGI (reference sequence). Trimming shortened V by 9 bases and J by 2 bases, and 14 bases separated the two germline ends. In DNA, the CDR3 is TGTGCCAGTTGGGGGGGGGCCGCTGGAAACACCATATATTTT. Amino acid sequence: CASWGGAAGNTIYF.

For the CDR3, the DNA is TGTGCCAGCAGCTTGGTCTTTGGGACAGGTCGTACTGAAGCTTTCTTT. Translation gives CASSLVFGTGRTEAFF. This sequence joins TRBV5-8 and TRBJ1-1; 8 bases align to TRBD1. The junction had 9 bases not matched to a gene; V was cut back by 0 bases and J by 5 bases. In germline, CDR1 is SGHTS, CDR2 YDEGEE. This CDR3 is 16 amino acids long.